The rows below give T cell receptor beta chains drawn from one sample of a study of persistence of HIV-infected CD4 T cells. These TCRs' antigens remain unknown. Generated by immunoSEQ multiplex PCR, the TCRdb table keeps only in-frame clones and is missing some. The sample shows about 40,000 clones, approximately 80% of them seen only once. This specimen was CD4+ T cells sorted from PBMCs after approximately 19-hour stimulation, taken from a patient who received antiretroviral therapy. These receptors were obtained from an adult man with HIV who was CMV-seropositive. The CDR3 runs from the conserved cysteine through the conserved F or W. The D gene is left open where the match is weak. Some rows have no size entry. The others give once, few or many, or a class for an expanded clone.

d_gene: TRBD2; v_gene: TRBV7-8; len: 17; abundance: -; j_gene: TRBJ2-2; CDR3aa: CASSLLTSGSYTGELFF; CDR3nt: TGTGCCAGCAGCTTACTCACTAGCGGGAGTTATACCGGGGAGCTGTTTTTT
d_gene: TRBD2; v_gene: TRBV11-3; len: 16; abundance: -; j_gene: TRBJ2-1; CDR3aa: CASSLGAAGALDEQFF; CDR3nt: TGTGCCAGCAGCTTAGGAGCAGCGGGAGCGCTCGATGAGCAGTTCTTC
d_gene: -; v_gene: TRBV25-1; len: 15; abundance: once; j_gene: TRBJ2-7; CDR3aa: CASSNSYSGSYEQYF; CDR3nt: TGTGCCAGCAGCAACTCCTACTCGGGGTCCTACGAGCAGTACTTC
d_gene: -; v_gene: TRBV6-4; len: 13; abundance: -; j_gene: TRBJ1-1; CDR3aa: CASSAGARTEAFF; CDR3nt: TGTGCCAGCAGTGCGGGGGCCCGCACTGAAGCTTTCTTT
d_gene: -; v_gene: TRBV13; len: 15; abundance: few; j_gene: TRBJ2-5; CDR3aa: CASSLAGIGRETQYF; CDR3nt: TGTGCCAGCAGCTTAGCCGGGATAGGTCGGGAGACCCAGTACTTC
d_gene: -; v_gene: TRBV29-1; len: 14; abundance: -; j_gene: TRBJ1-3; CDR3aa: CSTATGQSGNTIYF; CDR3nt: TGCAGCACGGCGACAGGCCAGTCTGGAAACACCATATATTTT
d_gene: TRBD1; v_gene: TRBV6-2/TRBV6-3; len: 14; abundance: -; j_gene: TRBJ1-2; CDR3aa: CASSYRRTGIGYTF; CDR3nt: TGTGCCAGCAGTTACCGAAGGACAGGGATCGGCTACACCTTC
d_gene: TRBD1; v_gene: TRBV19; len: 14; abundance: few; j_gene: TRBJ2-7; CDR3aa: CASSPTGGSNEQYF; CDR3nt: TGTGCCAGTAGCCCGACAGGGGGCTCCAACGAGCAGTACTTC
d_gene: -; v_gene: TRBV15; len: 13; abundance: -; j_gene: TRBJ1-1; CDR3aa: CATSRDSFGEAFF; CDR3nt: TGTGCCACCAGCAGAGATTCGTTCGGGGAAGCTTTCTTT
d_gene: -; v_gene: TRBV5-1; len: 14; abundance: -; j_gene: TRBJ1-1; CDR3aa: CASSLVAENTEAFF; CDR3nt: TGCGCCAGCAGCTTGGTGGCGGAGAACACTGAAGCTTTCTTT
d_gene: -; v_gene: TRBV7-8; len: 12; abundance: -; j_gene: TRBJ2-2; CDR3aa: CASSLVRGELFF; CDR3nt: TGTGCCAGCAGCTTAGTTCGCGGGGAGCTGTTTTTT
d_gene: TRBD1; v_gene: TRBV3-1/TRBV3-2; len: 16; abundance: -; j_gene: TRBJ1-1; CDR3aa: CASSPTPDRVWTEAFF; CDR3nt: TGTGCCAGCAGCCCGACTCCCGACAGGGTATGGACTGAAGCTTTCTTT
d_gene: -; v_gene: TRBV30; len: 13; abundance: few; j_gene: TRBJ1-2; CDR3aa: CAWSVTGMNGYTF; CDR3nt: TGTGCCTGGAGTGTGACTGGGATGAATGGCTACACCTTC
d_gene: TRBD1; v_gene: TRBV25-1; len: 14; abundance: once; j_gene: TRBJ2-5; CDR3aa: CASSTGGTAETQYF; CDR3nt: TGTGCCAGCAGTACAGGGGGCACGGCAGAGACCCAGTACTTC
d_gene: -; v_gene: TRBV2; len: 14; abundance: -; j_gene: TRBJ1-1; CDR3aa: CASSLDRPNTEAFF; CDR3nt: TGTGCCAGCAGTCTTGACAGGCCGAACACTGAAGCTTTCTTT
d_gene: TRBD2; v_gene: TRBV13; len: 17; abundance: -; j_gene: TRBJ2-7; CDR3aa: CASSFGSGSYWAYEQYF; CDR3nt: TGTGCCAGCAGCTTTGGTAGCGGGAGTTATTGGGCCTACGAGCAGTACTTC
d_gene: -; v_gene: TRBV5-1; len: 12; abundance: -; j_gene: TRBJ1-1; CDR3aa: CASSLKGTEAFF; CDR3nt: TGCGCCAGCAGCTTAAAAGGCACCGAAGCTTTCTTT
d_gene: TRBD1; v_gene: TRBV7-9; len: 14; abundance: few; j_gene: TRBJ1-5; CDR3aa: CASSPGTGAQPQHF; CDR3nt: TGTGCCAGCAGCCCTGGGACAGGGGCCCAGCCCCAGCATTTT
d_gene: TRBD1; v_gene: TRBV28; len: 16; abundance: -; j_gene: TRBJ1-1; CDR3aa: CASSSSARGLDTEAFF; CDR3nt: TGTGCCAGCAGTTCCTCCGCGAGGGGGCTGGACACTGAAGCTTTCTTT
d_gene: -; v_gene: TRBV6-5; len: 14; abundance: -; j_gene: TRBJ1-2; CDR3aa: CATATDDRSYGYTF; CDR3nt: TGTGCCACCGCAACAGATGACAGATCCTATGGCTACACCTTC
d_gene: TRBD1; v_gene: TRBV7-2; len: 16; abundance: once; j_gene: TRBJ2-7; CDR3aa: CASSLDAGTGTYEQYF; CDR3nt: TGTGCCAGCAGCCTAGATGCCGGGACAGGGACATACGAGCAGTACTTC
d_gene: -; v_gene: TRBV7-8; len: 12; abundance: -; j_gene: TRBJ1-4; CDR3aa: CASSHPQGKLFF; CDR3nt: TGTGCCAGCAGTCACCCCCAGGGAAAACTGTTTTTT
d_gene: TRBD1; v_gene: TRBV7-2; len: 16; abundance: few; j_gene: TRBJ1-5; CDR3aa: CASSRDRGRVNQPQHF; CDR3nt: TGTGCCAGCAGCCGCGACAGGGGGCGCGTCAATCAGCCCCAGCATTTT
d_gene: -; v_gene: TRBV7-3; len: 14; abundance: -; j_gene: TRBJ2-5; CDR3aa: CASSSRGLQETQYF; CDR3nt: TGTGCCAGCAGCTCAAGGGGTCTCCAAGAGACCCAGTACTTC
d_gene: -; v_gene: TRBV28; len: 15; abundance: once; j_gene: TRBJ1-4; CDR3aa: CASSFNYATNEKLFF; CDR3nt: TGTGCCAGCAGTTTCAATTATGCAACTAATGAAAAACTGTTTTTT
d_gene: -; v_gene: TRBV5-1; len: 14; abundance: -; j_gene: TRBJ2-1; CDR3aa: CASSLTRMGNEQFF; CDR3nt: TGCGCCAGCAGCTTGACTAGAATGGGAAATGAGCAGTTCTTC
d_gene: -; v_gene: TRBV20-1; len: 11; abundance: -; j_gene: TRBJ1-5; CDR3aa: CSASEFGPQHF; CDR3nt: TGCAGTGCTAGTGAATTTGGGCCCCAGCATTTT
d_gene: -; v_gene: TRBV30; len: 14; abundance: -; j_gene: TRBJ2-2; CDR3aa: CAWRFWEVSGELFF; CDR3nt: TGTGCCTGGAGGTTCTGGGAGGTGAGCGGGGAGCTGTTTTTT
d_gene: TRBD1; v_gene: TRBV11-3; len: 14; abundance: -; j_gene: TRBJ1-1; CDR3aa: CASSLGTGDTEAFF; CDR3nt: TGTGCCAGCAGCTTAGGAACAGGGGACACTGAAGCTTTCTTT
d_gene: TRBD2; v_gene: TRBV11-3; len: 15; abundance: few; j_gene: TRBJ2-3; CDR3aa: CASSLRLADTDTQYF; CDR3nt: TGTGCCAGCAGCTTAAGGCTAGCGGACACAGATACGCAGTATTTT
d_gene: TRBD1; v_gene: TRBV30; len: 12; abundance: -; j_gene: TRBJ1-2; CDR3aa: CAWSRDRGGYTF; CDR3nt: TGTGCCTGGAGCCGGGACAGGGGAGGATACACCTTC
d_gene: TRBD1; v_gene: TRBV7-9; len: 17; abundance: -; j_gene: TRBJ1-5; CDR3aa: CASSSVRGTGSDQPQHF; CDR3nt: TGTGCCAGCAGCTCCGTTAGAGGGACAGGGTCCGATCAGCCCCAGCATTTT
d_gene: -; v_gene: TRBV5-4; len: 16; abundance: -; j_gene: TRBJ2-3; CDR3aa: CASNRGSPGGTDTQYF; CDR3nt: TGTGCCAGCAACCGGGGGAGTCCGGGGGGCACAGATACGCAGTATTTT
d_gene: -; v_gene: TRBV5-8; len: 15; abundance: -; j_gene: TRBJ1-4; CDR3aa: CASSLAAAGDEKLFF; CDR3nt: TGTGCCAGCAGCTTGGCCGCGGCAGGGGATGAAAAACTGTTTTTT
d_gene: -; v_gene: TRBV3-1/TRBV3-2; len: 16; abundance: -; j_gene: TRBJ1-3; CDR3aa: CASSQGLGFSGNTIYF; CDR3nt: TGTGCCAGCAGCCAAGGTTTGGGCTTCTCTGGAAACACCATATATTTT